Below, 17 T cell receptor beta chains from the same sample are listed, as sequenced in a study of shared clonotypes between healthy human individuals (dated by TCRdb to between 2020 and 2021). For the CD8 naive samples, CD45RO-negative cells were positively selected for CCR7, yielding a CD45RA+CCR7+ population from which TemRA cells were excluded. The library relied on the immunoSEQ multiplex PCR assay. The source is immuneACCESS, and TCRdb retained only in-frame sequences with V and J called. Part of the clones is not carried over; for the studies checked, unresolved V genes explain less than half of this, and the remainder is unexplained. The sample table records over 2,000,000 clones; approximately 92% of these occur just once. The top ten constitute less than 2% of the sample. The source material was naive CD8+ T cells from PBMCs. The cell subset or site label, read with the paper, signifies: CD45RA+CCR7+. The receptors come from a man in his late teens or twenties in good health. Some clones in this sample may be carry-over from other donors' samples.

The J gene is TRBJ2-2, the V gene TRBV9; D not resolved. The CDR3 contains 13 residues. V shed 6 bases and J shed 4 bases, with 10 bases lying between them. From germline, CDR1 is SGDLS and CDR2 YYNGEE. CDR3 in DNA: TGTGCCAGCACCACAACAAGCACCGGGGAGCTGTTTTTT. Protein product: CASTTTSTGELFF.

This chain uses TRBV9 with TRBJ2-1; no clear D gene. The CDR3 has 16 residues. V shed 4 bases and J shed 9 bases, with 23 bases lying between them. The V gene's germline CDR1 is SGDLS and CDR2 YYNGEE. CDR3 amino acids: CASSHTGGVHIPEQFF. The CDR3 DNA follows: TGTGCCAGCAGCCACACCGGTGGCGTCCATATCCCTGAGCAGTTCTTC.

The chain has TRBV11-2 and TRBJ2-1; TRBD2 matches 12 bases. Germline CDR1 is SGHAT and CDR2 is FQNNGV. J gave up 7 bases and V 3 bases, and 10 bases lay outside the gene matches. The CDR3 loop spans 17 amino acids. CDR3: CASSFGLAGNGRNEQFF. The CDR3 DNA is TGTGCCAGCAGCTTCGGACTAGCGGGAAATGGGAGGAATGAGCAGTTCTTC.

This chain joins TRBV4-1 and TRBJ2-5; D is perhaps TRBD1 (5 bases). The V gene lost 4 bases and the J gene lost 3 bases, with 15 bases spanning the gap. This CDR3 spans 15 amino acids. The germline V gene has CDR1 MGHRA and CDR2 YSYEKL. The CDR3: CASSRTLATEETQYF. CDR3 nucleotides: TGCGCCAGCAGCCGTACACTGGCGACAGAAGAGACCCAGTACTTC.

A remark on this clone: The sample holds other DNA sequences that translate to the same CDR3. This rearrangement joins TRBV7-3 to TRBJ2-1; the D gene is possibly TRBD2 (5 bases). V dropped 5 bases and J dropped 10 bases, with 9 bases sitting between them. This CDR3 has 11 amino acids. Germline V gives CDR1 SGHTA, CDR2 FQGTGA. CDR3 region: CASSRGGEQFF. Here the CDR3 DNA reads TGTGCCAGCAGCCGAGGCGGGGAGCAGTTCTTC. Filled out from reference TRBV7-3 and TRBJ2-1, the complete variable domain reads GAGVSQTPSNKVTEKGKYVELRCDPISGHTALYWYRQSLGQGPEFLIYFQGTGAADDSGLPNDRFFAVRPEGSVSTLKIQRTERGDSAVYLCASSRGGEQFFGPGTRLTVL.

This clone was seen only a few times. V usage is TRBV9 and J usage is TRBJ1-4, with TRBD1 identical over 10 bases. V trimming: 4 bases; J trimming: 5 bases; junction bases outside the gene matches: 5. Germline CDR1 reads SGDLS; CDR2 reads YYNGEE. The CDR3 runs to 15 residues. CDR3 in DNA: TGTGCCAGCAGCCCCTGGACAGGGGGGAATGAAAAACTGTTTTTT. Translating gives CASSPWTGGNEKLFF.

This clone was recorded once. V usage is TRBV29-1 and J usage is TRBJ2-1, with D possibly being TRBD1 (6 bases). V shed 6 bases and J shed 8 bases, with 20 bases lying between them. The CDR3 runs 14 residues. Per germline, CDR1 SQVTM and CDR2 ANQGSEA. CDR3 in DNA: TGCAGCGTCCCTTTCGGGGACACTGGGTATGAGCAGTTCTTC. This codes for CSVPFGDTGYEQFF.

This clone has a handful of counts. The V gene is TRBV14, the J gene TRBJ2-7; 8 bases are a match to TRBD2. Trimming removed 0 bases from V and 3 bases from J; junction bases left unmatched: 4. CDR3 length: 15 amino acids. The germline CDR1 and CDR2 sequences are SGHDN and FVKESK. In nucleotides, the CDR3 is TGTGCCAGCAGCCAAGATATCGGGACTAGCTACGAGCAGTACTTC. The encoded protein is CASSQDIGTSYEQYF.

About this clone: Other DNA sequences in this specimen translate into the identical CDR3. The gene calls are TRBV6-5 and TRBJ2-7; unclear D gene. The CDR3 is made up of 13 amino acids. V was clipped by 0 bases and J by 3 bases, with 6 bases between them. CDR1 and CDR2 (germline): MNHEY, SVGAGI. CDR3 bases: TGTGCCAGCAGTTACTCCGCCAGCTACGAGCAGTACTTC. The encoded protein is CASSYSASYEQYF.

This chain joins TRBV28 and TRBJ2-7; 7 positions match TRBD1. V gave up 2 bases and J gave up 4 bases; unmatched junction bases: 8. This CDR3 region has 15 residues. In germline, CDR1 is MDHEN, CDR2 SYDVKM. DNA for the CDR3: TGTGCCAGCAGTTTACTAAAGGGGGCAGGGTACGAGCAGTACTTC. This encodes CASSLLKGAGYEQYF.

The V and J genes are TRBV5-6 and TRBJ1-5, with 11 bases lining up with TRBD1. The junction had 3 bases not matched to a gene; V was cut back by 3 bases and J by 7 bases. The CDR3 length is 14 residues. Germline CDR1 SGHDT, CDR2 YYEEEE. The CDR3 sequence: CASSSGTGGQPQHF. The CDR3 nucleotides are TGTGCCAGCAGCTCTGGGACAGGGGGACAGCCCCAGCATTTT.

This chain connects TRBV27 to TRBJ2-7; 9 positions agree with TRBD1. Trimming at V came to 5 bases and at J to 2 bases, leaving 10 bases not matched to a gene. Germline values: CDR1 MNHEY, CDR2 SMNVEV (reference sequence). This CDR3 has 16 amino acids. The chain's CDR3 is CASSPGPGQGTYEQYF. As DNA, the CDR3 is TGTGCCAGCAGTCCGGGTCCGGGACAGGGCACCTACGAGCAGTACTTC.

The chain joins TRBV5-6 to TRBJ2-1, with TRBD2 as a possible D gene (5 bases). Germline V gene sequence: CDR1 SGHDT, CDR2 YYEEEE. CDR3 length: 14 amino acids. V lost 3 bases and J 5 bases, leaving 12 bases between the germline ends. CDR3 amino acids: CASSYEPGNNEQFF. The DNA for the CDR3 is TGTGCCAGCAGCTATGAACCGGGGAACAATGAGCAGTTCTTC.

The chain couples TRBV9 to TRBJ2-1; tentatively, D is TRBD2 (6 bases). Germline CDR1 is SGDLS and CDR2 is YYNGEE. Trimming took 4 bases from V and 6 from J, leaving 17 bases between them. The CDR3 extends over 15 amino acids. CDR3 in amino acids: CASSPQSDYPNEQFF. In DNA form, the CDR3 reads TGTGCCAGCAGCCCCCAGTCGGACTACCCCAATGAGCAGTTCTTC.

The chain recombines TRBV9 with TRBJ2-7; 7 bases match TRBD1. Germline CDR1 SGDLS, CDR2 YYNGEE. Unmatched junction bases numbered 9, after V lost 4 bases and J lost 2 bases. The CDR3 covers 15 residues. The CDR3 coding sequence is TGTGCCAGCAGCCCAGACAGGGTTAGTGCCTACGAGCAGTACTTC. It specifies CASSPDRVSAYEQYF.

V gene TRBV5-4 combines with J gene TRBJ2-1; no definite D call. The CDR3 loop spans 12 amino acids. With 3 bases removed from V and 7 bases from J, the gap between germline ends came to 8 bases. Germline CDR1 and CDR2: SGHNT and YYREEE (reference sequence). The DNA for the CDR3 is TGTGCCAGCAGCTATCCCCCGAATGAGCAGTTCTTC. This codes for CASSYPPNEQFF.

The genes are TRBV5-1 and TRBJ2-2; D is unresolved. Germline lookup yields CDR1 SGHRS and CDR2 YFSETQ. This CDR3 has 16 residues. V lost 1 base and J lost 0, with 10 bases in between. The CDR3 sequence: CASSLLPGSNTGELFF. The CDR3 DNA is TGCGCCAGCAGCTTGCTCCCCGGGTCGAACACCGGGGAGCTGTTTTTT.